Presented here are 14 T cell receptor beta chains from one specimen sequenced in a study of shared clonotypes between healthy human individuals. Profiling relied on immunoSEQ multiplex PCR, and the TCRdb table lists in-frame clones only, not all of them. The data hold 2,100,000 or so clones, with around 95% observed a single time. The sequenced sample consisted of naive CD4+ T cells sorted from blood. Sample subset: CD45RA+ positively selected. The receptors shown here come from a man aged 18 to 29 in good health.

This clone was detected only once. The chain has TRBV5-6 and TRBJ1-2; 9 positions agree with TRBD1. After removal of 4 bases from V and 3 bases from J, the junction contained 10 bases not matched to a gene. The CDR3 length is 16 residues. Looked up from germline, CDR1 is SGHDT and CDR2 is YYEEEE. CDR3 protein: CASSPSGTGNYYGYTF. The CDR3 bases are TGTGCCAGCAGCCCGTCCGGGACAGGGAACTACTATGGCTACACCTTC.

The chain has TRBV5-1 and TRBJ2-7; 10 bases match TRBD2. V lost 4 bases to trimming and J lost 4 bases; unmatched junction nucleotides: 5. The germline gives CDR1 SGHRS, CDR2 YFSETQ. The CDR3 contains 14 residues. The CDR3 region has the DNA TGCGCCAGCAGCACCGGGACTAGCGTGTACGAGCAGTACTTC. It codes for CASSTGTSVYEQYF. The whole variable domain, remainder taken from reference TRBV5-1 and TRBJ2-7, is KAGVTQTPRYLIKTRGQQVTLSCSPISGHRSVSWYQQTPGQGLQFLFEYFSETQRNKGNFPGRFSGRQFSNSRSEMNVSTLELGDSALYLCASSTGTSVYEQYFGPGTRLTVT.

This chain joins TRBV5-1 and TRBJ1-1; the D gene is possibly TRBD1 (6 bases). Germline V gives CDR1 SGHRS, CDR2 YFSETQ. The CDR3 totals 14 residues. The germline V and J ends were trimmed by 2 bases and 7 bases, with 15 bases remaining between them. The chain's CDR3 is CASSFGGAPGEAFF. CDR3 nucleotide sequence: TGCGCCAGCAGCTTCGGGGGGGCCCCAGGTGAAGCTTTCTTT.

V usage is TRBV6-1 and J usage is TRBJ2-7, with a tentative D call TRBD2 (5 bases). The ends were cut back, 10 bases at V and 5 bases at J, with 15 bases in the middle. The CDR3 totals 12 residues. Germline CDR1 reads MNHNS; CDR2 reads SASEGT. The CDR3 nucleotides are TGTGCCACCTACTGGACGGGGAACGAGCAGTACTTC. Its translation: CATYWTGNEQYF.

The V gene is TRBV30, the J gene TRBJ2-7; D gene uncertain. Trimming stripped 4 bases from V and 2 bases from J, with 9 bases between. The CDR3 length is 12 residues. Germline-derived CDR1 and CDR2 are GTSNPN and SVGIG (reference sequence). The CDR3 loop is CAWTQLAYEQYF. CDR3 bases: TGTGCCTGGACCCAACTTGCCTACGAGCAGTACTTC.

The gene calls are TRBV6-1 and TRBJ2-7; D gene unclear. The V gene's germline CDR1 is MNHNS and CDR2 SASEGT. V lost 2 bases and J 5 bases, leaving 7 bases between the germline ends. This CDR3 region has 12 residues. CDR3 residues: CASSELHDEQYF. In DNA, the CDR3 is TGTGCCAGCAGTGAACTACACGACGAGCAGTACTTC.

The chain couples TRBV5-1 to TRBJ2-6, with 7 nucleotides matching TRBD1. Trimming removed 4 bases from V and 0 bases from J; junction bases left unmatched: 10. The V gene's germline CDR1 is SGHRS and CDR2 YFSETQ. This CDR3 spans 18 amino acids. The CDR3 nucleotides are TGCGCCAGCAGCCTGGACGGACAGGAGTACTCTGGGGCCAACGTCCTGACTTTC. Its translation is CASSLDGQEYSGANVLTF. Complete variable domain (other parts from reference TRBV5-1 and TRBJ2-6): KAGVTQTPRYLIKTRGQQVTLSCSPISGHRSVSWYQQTPGQGLQFLFEYFSETQRNKGNFPGRFSGRQFSNSRSEMNVSTLELGDSALYLCASSLDGQEYSGANVLTFGAGSRLTVL.

The CDR3 DNA reads as TGTGCCAGCCGTCCGGACTACCGCTACGAGCAGTACTTC. This codes for CASRPDYRYEQYF. V is TRBV6-5 and J is TRBJ2-7, with a tentative D call TRBD2 (6 bases). Trimming stripped 8 bases from V and 3 bases from J, with 14 bases between. This CDR3 is 13 amino acids long. The germline CDR1 and CDR2 sequences are MNHEY and SVGAGI.

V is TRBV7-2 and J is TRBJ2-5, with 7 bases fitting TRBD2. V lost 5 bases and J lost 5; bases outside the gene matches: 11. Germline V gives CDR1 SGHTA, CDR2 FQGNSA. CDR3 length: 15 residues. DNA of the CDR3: TGTGCCAGCAGCCCGGGTGCGGGAGTGCGGGAGACCCAGTACTTC. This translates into CASSPGAGVRETQYF.

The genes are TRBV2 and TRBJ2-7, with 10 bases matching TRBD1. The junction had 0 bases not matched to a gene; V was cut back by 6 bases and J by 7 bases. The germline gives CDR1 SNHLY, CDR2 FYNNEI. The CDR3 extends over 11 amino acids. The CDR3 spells CASRDRGEQYF. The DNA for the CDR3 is TGTGCCAGCAGGGACAGGGGGGAGCAGTACTTC.

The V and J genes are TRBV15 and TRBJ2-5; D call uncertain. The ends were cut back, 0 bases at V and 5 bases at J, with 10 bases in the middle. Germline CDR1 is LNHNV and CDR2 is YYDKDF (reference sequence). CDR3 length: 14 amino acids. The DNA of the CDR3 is TGTGCCACCAGCAGAGACGCGGAGTTTGAGACCCAGTACTTC. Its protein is CATSRDAEFETQYF.

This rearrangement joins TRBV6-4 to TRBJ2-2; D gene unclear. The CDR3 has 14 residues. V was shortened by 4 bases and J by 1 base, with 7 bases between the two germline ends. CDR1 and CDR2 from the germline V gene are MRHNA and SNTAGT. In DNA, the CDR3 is TGTGCCAGCAGTGTCACAGTGAACACCGGGGAGCTGTTTTTT. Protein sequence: CASSVTVNTGELFF.

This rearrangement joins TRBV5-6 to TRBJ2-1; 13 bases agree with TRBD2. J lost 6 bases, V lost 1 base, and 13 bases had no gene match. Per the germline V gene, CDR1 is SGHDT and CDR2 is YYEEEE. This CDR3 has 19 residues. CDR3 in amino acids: CASSLFTSGRAFVVNEQFF. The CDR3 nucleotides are TGTGCCAGCAGCTTGTTTACTAGCGGGAGGGCCTTTGTGGTCAATGAGCAGTTCTTC.

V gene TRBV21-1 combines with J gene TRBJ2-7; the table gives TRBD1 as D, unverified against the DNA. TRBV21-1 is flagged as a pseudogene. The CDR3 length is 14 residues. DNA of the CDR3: TGTGCCTTGGAAGGGGACAGGGGGGGCTACGAGCAGTACTTC. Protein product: CALEGDRGGYEQYF.